This TCR beta chain was recorded in a study of shared clonotypes between healthy human individuals. Study details: A couple of women and a few men aged 18 to 49 made up the donors. Findings and limits, study-wide: Genetic and exposure-history diversity was limited by the few donors. Blood alone was sampled, and tissue repertoires likely differ.

In the authors' workflow: Filtering of immunoSEQ junctional sequences could not match full-length read filtering. TCRdb's copy holds only in-frame clones and misses some; the assay was immunoSEQ multiplex PCR. That table gives V, J and clone size, and the DNA gave D and trimming. In the table there are some 2 million clones, over 85% of which are singletons. In the naive CD8 group, cells lacked CD45RO and were positively selected for CCR7, so terminally differentiated effector memory CD45RA+ cells were left out. The germline V gene encodes CDR1 SGHRS and CDR2 YFSETQ. This CDR3 comprises 14 residues. V was pared by 4 bases and J by 5 bases, with 6 bases of the junction left unmatched. A note on this clone: The antigen remains unidentified.

Sequenced: naive CD8+ T cells sorted from blood. The V gene is TRBV5-1, the J gene TRBJ2-5; TRBD1 agrees at 9 bases. This sequence was found in a man aged 18 to 29 in good health. For the CDR3, the DNA is TGCGCCAGCAGCGACGGACAGGGGTCCGAGACCCAGTACTTC. Encoded protein: CASSDGQGSETQYF.